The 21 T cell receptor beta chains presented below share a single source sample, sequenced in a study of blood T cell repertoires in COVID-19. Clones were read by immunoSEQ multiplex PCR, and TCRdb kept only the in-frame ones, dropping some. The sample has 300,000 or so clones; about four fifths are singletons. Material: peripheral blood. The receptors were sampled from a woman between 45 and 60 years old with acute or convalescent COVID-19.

The CDR3 is CASSEVRGRSYNSPLHF. For the CDR3, the DNA is TGCGCCAGCAGTGAGGTAAGGGGGCGTAGCTATAATTCACCCCTCCACTTT. J is TRBJ1-6 and V is TRBV10-1; 7 bases map to TRBD1. Trimming removed 2 bases from V and 3 bases from J; junction bases left unmatched: 7. CDR1 WNHNN and CDR2 SYGVQD come from the germline V gene (reference sequence). The CDR3 loop spans 17 amino acids.

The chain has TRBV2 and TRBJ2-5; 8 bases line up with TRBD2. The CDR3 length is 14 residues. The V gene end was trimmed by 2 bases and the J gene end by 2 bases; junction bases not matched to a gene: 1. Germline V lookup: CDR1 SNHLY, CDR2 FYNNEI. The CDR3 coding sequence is TGTGCCAGCAGTGAAACTAGCGGACAAGAGACCCAGTACTTC. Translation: CASSETSGQETQYF.

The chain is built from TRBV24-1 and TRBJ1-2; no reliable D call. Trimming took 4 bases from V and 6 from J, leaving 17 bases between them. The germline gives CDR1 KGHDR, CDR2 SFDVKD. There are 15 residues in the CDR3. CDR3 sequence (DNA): TGTGCCACCAGTGACCCCGGAGGGAAAAATGATGGCTACACCTTC. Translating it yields CATSDPGGKNDGYTF.

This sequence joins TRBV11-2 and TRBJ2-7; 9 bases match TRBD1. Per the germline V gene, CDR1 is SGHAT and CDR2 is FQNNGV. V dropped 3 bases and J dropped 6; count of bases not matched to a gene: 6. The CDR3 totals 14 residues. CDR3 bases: TGTGCCAGCAGCTTGGTAATGACAGGGGGCGAGCAGTACTTC. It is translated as CASSLVMTGGEQYF.

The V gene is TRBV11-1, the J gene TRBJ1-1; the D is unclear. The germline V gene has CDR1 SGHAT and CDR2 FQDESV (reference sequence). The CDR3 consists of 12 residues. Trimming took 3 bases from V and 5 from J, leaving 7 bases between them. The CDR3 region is CASSFSRTEAFF. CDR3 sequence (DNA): TGTGCCAGCAGCTTTAGCCGGACTGAAGCTTTCTTT.

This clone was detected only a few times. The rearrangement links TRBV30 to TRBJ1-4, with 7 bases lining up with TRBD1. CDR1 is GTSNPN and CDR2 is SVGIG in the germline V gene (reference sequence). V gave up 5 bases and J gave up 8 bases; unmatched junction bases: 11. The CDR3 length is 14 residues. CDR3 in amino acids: CAWATGSSGEKLFF. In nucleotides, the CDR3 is TGTGCCTGGGCGACAGGGAGCAGTGGGGAAAAACTGTTTTTT.

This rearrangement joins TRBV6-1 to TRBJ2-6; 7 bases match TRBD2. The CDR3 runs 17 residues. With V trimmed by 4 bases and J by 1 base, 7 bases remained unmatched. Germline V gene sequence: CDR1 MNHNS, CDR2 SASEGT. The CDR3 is CASSARGVQSGANVLTF. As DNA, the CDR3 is TGTGCCAGCAGTGCTCGGGGGGTGCAATCTGGGGCCAACGTCCTGACTTTC.

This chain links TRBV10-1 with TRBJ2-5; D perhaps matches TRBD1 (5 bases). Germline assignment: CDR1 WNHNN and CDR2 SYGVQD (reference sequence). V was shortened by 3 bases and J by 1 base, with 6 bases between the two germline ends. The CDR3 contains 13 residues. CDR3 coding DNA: TGCGCCAGCAGTGAAGGGGTCCAAGAGACCCAGTACTTC. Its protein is CASSEGVQETQYF.

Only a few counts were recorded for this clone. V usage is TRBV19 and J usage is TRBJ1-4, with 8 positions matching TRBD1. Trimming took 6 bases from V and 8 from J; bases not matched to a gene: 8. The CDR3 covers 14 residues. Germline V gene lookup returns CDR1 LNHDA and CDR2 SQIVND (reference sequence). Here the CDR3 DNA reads TGTGCCAGTAGGTTACAGGGGGGAGAAGAAAAACTGTTTTTT. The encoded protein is CASRLQGGEEKLFF.

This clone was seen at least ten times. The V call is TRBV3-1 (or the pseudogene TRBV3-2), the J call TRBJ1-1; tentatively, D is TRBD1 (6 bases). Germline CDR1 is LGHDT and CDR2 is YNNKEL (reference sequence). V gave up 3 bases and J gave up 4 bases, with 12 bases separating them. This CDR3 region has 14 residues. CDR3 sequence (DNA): TGTGCCAGCAGCCACCTAGGGGGGGCCACTGAAGCTTTCTTT. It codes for CASSHLGGATEAFF.

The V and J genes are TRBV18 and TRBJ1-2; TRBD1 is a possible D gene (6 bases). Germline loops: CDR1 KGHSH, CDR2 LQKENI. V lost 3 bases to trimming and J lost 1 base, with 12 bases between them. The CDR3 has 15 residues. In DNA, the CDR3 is TGTGCCAGCTCACCCCAAGGGGACAATAACTATGGCTACACCTTC. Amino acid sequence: CASSPQGDNNYGYTF.

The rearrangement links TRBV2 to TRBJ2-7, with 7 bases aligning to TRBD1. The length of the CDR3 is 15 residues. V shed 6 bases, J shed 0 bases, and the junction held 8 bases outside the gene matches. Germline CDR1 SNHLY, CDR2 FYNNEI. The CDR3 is CASSDDRASSYEQYF. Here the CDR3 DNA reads TGTGCCAGCAGCGACGACAGGGCCAGCTCCTACGAGCAGTACTTC.

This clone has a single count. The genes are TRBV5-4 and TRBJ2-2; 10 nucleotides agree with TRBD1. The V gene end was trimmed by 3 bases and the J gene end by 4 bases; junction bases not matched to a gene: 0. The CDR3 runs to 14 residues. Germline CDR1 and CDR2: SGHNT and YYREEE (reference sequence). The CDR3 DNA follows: TGTGCCAGCAGCTGGGACAGGGGCACCGGGGAGCTGTTTTTT. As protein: CASSWDRGTGELFF. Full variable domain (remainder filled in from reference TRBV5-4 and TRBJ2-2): ETGVTQSPTHLIKTRGQQVTLRCSSQSGHNTVSWYQQALGQGPQFIFQYYREEENGRGNFPPRFSGLQFPNYSSELNVNALELDDSALYLCASSWDRGTGELFFGEGSRLTVL.

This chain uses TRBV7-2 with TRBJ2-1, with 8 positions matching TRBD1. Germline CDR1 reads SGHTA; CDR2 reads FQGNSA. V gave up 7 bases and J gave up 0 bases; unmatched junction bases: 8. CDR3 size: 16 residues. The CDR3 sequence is CASTLTGGVSYNEQFF. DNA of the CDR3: TGTGCCAGCACCCTCACAGGGGGAGTCTCCTACAATGAGCAGTTCTTC.

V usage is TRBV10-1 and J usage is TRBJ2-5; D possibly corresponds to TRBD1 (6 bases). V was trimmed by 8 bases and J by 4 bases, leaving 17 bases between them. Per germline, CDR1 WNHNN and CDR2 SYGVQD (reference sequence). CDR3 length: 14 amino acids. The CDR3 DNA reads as TGCGCCAGCTCCCAGGGGCAGAGGGGAGAGACCCAGTACTTC. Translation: CASSQGQRGETQYF.

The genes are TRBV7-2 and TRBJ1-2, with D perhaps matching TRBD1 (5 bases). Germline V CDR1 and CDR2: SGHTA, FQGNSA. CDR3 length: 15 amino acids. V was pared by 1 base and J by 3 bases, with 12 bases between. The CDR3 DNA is TGTGCCAGCAGCTTAGAGAGGGACTGGGACTATGGCTACACCTTC. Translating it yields CASSLERDWDYGYTF.

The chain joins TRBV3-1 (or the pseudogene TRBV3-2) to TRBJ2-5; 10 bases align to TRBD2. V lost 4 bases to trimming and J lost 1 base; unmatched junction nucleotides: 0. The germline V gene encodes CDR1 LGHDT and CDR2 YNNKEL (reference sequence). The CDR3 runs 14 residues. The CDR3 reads CASSRTSGQETQYF. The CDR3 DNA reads TGTGCCAGCAGCCGGACTAGCGGCCAAGAGACCCAGTACTTC.

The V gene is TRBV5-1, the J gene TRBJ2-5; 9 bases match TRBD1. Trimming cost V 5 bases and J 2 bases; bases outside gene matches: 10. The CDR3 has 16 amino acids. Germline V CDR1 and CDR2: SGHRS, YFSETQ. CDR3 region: CASRYYGTGQQETQYF. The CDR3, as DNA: TGCGCCAGCAGATACTACGGGACAGGGCAACAAGAGACCCAGTACTTC.

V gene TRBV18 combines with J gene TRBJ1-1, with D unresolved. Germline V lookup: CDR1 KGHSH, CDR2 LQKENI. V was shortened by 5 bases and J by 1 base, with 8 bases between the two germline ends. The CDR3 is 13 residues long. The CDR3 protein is CASSGDKNTEAFF. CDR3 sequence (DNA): TGTGCCAGCTCAGGCGACAAGAACACTGAAGCTTTCTTT.

The CDR3 DNA reads as TGTGCCAGCAGTTACACCACGACTCGCTCCTACGAGCAGTACTTC. Translating it yields CASSYTTTRSYEQYF. The V call is TRBV6-2 or TRBV6-3, the J call TRBJ2-7; D not resolved. The V gene lost 2 bases and the J gene lost 0 bases, with 11 bases spanning the gap. Germline assignment: CDR1 MNHEY and CDR2 SVGEGT. The CDR3 is 15 amino acids.

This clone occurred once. The CDR3 loop is CASSRSGSRGEQFF. CDR3 nucleotides: TGTGCCAGCAGTAGAAGCGGGAGTAGGGGTGAGCAGTTCTTC. The J gene is TRBJ2-1, the V gene TRBV6-2 or TRBV6-3, with 8 bases identical to TRBD2. Germline-derived CDR1 and CDR2 are MNHEY and SVGEGT. Trimming at V came to 5 bases and at J to 9 bases, leaving 9 bases not matched to a gene. This CDR3 is 14 amino acids long.